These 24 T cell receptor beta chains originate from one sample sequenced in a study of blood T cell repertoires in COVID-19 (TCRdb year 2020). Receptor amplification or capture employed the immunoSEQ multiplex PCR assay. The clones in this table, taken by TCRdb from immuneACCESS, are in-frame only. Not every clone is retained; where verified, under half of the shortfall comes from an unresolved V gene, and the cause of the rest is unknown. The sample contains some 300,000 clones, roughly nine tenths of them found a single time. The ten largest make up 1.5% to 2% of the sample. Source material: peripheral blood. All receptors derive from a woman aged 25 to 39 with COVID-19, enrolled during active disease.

The CDR3 bases are TGTGCCAGCAGCTCCGGAGGGAGGGTCAATCAGCCCCAGCATTTT. Translating it yields CASSSGGRVNQPQHF. The rearrangement uses TRBV28 and TRBJ1-5; D unclear. Germline V gene sequence: CDR1 MDHEN, CDR2 SYDVKM. The V end lost 6 bases, the J end lost 3 bases, and 15 bases lay between the germline ends. The CDR3 is made up of 15 amino acids.

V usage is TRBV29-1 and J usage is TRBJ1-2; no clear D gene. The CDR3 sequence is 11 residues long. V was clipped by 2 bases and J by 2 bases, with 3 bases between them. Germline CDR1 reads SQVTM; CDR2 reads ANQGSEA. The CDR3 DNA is TGCAGCGTTGAACAGAACTATGGCTACACCTTC. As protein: CSVEQNYGYTF.

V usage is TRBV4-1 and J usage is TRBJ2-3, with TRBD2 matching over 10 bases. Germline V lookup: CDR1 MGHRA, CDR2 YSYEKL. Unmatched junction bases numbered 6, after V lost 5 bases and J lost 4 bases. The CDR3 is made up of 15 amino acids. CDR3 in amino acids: CASSKSGGAADTQYF. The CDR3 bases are TGCGCCAGCAGCAAAAGCGGGGGGGCGGCAGATACGCAGTATTTT.

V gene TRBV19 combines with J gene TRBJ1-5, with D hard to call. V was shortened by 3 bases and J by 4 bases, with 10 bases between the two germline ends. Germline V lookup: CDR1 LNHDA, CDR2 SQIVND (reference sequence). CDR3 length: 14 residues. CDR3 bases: TGTGCCAGTAGTATTCACAGTCGAAATCAGCCCCAGCATTTT. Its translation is CASSIHSRNQPQHF.

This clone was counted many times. In DNA, the CDR3 is TGTGCCAGTAGTACCCTAGGCAATCAGCCCCAGCATTTT. Protein: CASSTLGNQPQHF. This rearrangement joins TRBV19 to TRBJ1-5; D ambiguous. Trimming left V 4 bases short and J 2 bases short, with 6 bases between. The CDR3 consists of 13 residues. The germline gives CDR1 LNHDA, CDR2 SQIVND (reference sequence). The full variable domain, in which reference TRBV19 and TRBJ1-5 provide the parts outside the CDR3, is DGGITQSPKYLFRKEGQNVTLSCEQNLNHDAMYWYRQDPGQGLRLIYYSQIVNDFQKGDIAEGYSVSREKKESFPLTVTSAQKNPTAFYLCASSTLGNQPQHFGDGTRLSIL.

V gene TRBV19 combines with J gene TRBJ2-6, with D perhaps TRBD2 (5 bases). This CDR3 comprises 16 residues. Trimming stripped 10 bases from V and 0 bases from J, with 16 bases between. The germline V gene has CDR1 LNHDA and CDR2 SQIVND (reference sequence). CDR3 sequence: CATSPGEFSGANVLTF. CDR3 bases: TGTGCCACTTCCCCTGGGGAGTTCTCTGGGGCCAACGTCCTGACTTTC.

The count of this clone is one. CDR3 sequence: CASTKAAVGTQYF. The CDR3 region has the DNA TGTGCCAGCACCAAGGCGGCGGTTGGTACGCAGTATTTT. The rearrangement links TRBV7-2 to TRBJ2-3; D ambiguous. Germline lookup yields CDR1 SGHTA and CDR2 FQGNSA. V was clipped by 7 bases and J by 8 bases, with 16 bases between them. This CDR3 comprises 13 residues.

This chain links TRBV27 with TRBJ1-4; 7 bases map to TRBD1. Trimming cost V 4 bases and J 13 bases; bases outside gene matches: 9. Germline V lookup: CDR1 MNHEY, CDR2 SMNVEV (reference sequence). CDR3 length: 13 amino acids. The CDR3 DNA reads TGTGCCAGCAGTTCCAGGCTGACAGGGCGACTGTTTTTT. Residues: CASSSRLTGRLFF.

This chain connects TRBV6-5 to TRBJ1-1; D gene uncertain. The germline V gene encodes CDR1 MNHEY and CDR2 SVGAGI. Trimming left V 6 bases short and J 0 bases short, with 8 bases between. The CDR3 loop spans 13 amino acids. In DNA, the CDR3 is TGTGCCAGCAGAGAGTTCATGAACACTGAAGCTTTCTTT. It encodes CASREFMNTEAFF.

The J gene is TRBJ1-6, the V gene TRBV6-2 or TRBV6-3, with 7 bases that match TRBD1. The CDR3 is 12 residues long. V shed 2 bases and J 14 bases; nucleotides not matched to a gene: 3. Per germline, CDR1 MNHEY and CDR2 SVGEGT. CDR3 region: CASSYPDRALHF. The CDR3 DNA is TGTGCCAGCAGTTACCCTGACAGGGCCCTCCACTTT.

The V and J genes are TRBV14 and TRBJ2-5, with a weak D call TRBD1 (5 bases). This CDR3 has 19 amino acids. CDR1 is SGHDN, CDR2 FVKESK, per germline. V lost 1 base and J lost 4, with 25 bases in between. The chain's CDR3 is CASSQVHFGTGKLGETQYF. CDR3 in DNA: TGTGCCAGCAGCCAAGTTCACTTTGGCACAGGCAAGTTGGGAGAGACCCAGTACTTC.

CDR3 in DNA: TGTGCCAGCAGTTACCGGGGCTATGGCTACACCTTC. Translating it yields CASSYRGYGYTF. The V call is TRBV6-2 or TRBV6-3, the J call TRBJ1-2; no clear D gene. The CDR3 has 12 residues. V gave up 2 bases and J gave up 4 bases, with 5 bases separating them. Germline-derived CDR1 and CDR2 are MNHEY and SVGEGT.

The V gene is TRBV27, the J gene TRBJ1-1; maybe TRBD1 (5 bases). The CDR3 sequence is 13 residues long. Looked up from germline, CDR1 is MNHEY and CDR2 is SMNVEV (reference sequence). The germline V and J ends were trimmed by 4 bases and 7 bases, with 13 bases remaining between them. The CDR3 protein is CASSSLGGDEAFF. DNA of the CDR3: TGTGCCAGCAGTTCCCTCGGGGGGGATGAAGCTTTCTTT.

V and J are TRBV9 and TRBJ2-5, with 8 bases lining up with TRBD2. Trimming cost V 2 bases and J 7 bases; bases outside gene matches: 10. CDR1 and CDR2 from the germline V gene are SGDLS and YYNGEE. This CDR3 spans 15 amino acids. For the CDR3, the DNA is TGTGCCAGCAGCGTCCAAGCGGGGGCCTCAGGGACCCAGTACTTC. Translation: CASSVQAGASGTQYF.

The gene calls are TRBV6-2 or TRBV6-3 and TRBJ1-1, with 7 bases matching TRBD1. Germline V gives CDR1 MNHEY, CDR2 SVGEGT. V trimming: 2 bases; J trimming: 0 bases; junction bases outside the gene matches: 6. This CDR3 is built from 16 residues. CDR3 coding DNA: TGTGCCAGCAGTTACGCGACAGGGACAATGAACACTGAAGCTTTCTTT. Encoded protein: CASSYATGTMNTEAFF.

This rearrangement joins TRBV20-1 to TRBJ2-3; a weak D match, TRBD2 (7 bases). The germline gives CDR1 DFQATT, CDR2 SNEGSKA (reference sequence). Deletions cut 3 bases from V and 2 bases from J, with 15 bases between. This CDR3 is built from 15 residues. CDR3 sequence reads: CSASPGGPITDTQYF. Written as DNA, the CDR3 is TGCAGTGCTAGTCCCGGGGGGCCAATCACAGATACGCAGTATTTT.

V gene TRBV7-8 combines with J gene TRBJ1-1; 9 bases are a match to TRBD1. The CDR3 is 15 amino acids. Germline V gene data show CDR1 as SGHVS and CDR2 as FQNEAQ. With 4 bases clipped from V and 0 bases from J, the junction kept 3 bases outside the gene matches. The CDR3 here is CASSSGQGVNTEAFF. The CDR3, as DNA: TGTGCCAGCAGCTCGGGACAGGGCGTGAACACTGAAGCTTTCTTT.

This CDR3 is CASSHGTGGEQYF. CDR3 sequence (DNA): TGTGCCAGCAGCCATGGGACAGGGGGCGAGCAGTACTTC. The chain carries TRBV4-2 and TRBJ2-7; 11 nucleotides agree with TRBD1. Trimming cost V 3 bases and J 6 bases; bases outside gene matches: 1. Looked up from germline, CDR1 is LGHNA and CDR2 is YNFKEQ. CDR3 length: 13 residues.

CDR3 region: CASSDSAATEAFF. The CDR3 DNA follows: TGTGCCAGCAGTGACTCGGCTGCCACTGAAGCTTTCTTT. The chain joins TRBV19 to TRBJ1-1; D is ambiguous. The CDR3 totals 13 residues. Looked up from germline, CDR1 is LNHDA and CDR2 is SQIVND (reference sequence). Trimming stripped 9 bases from V and 4 bases from J, with 15 bases between.

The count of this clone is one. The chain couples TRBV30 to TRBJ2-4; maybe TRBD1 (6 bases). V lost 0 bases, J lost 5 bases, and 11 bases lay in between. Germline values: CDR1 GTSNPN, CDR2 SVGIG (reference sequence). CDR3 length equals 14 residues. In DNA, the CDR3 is TGTGCCTGGAGTGTATGGGGGCCCCAAAACATTCAGTACTTC. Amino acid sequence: CAWSVWGPQNIQYF.

The chain's CDR3 is CASSTRTATNEKLFF. The CDR3 DNA follows: TGTGCCAGCAGTACACGGACAGCAACTAATGAAAAACTGTTTTTT. The rearrangement joins TRBV5-4 to TRBJ1-4; the D gene is possibly TRBD1 (6 bases). V shed 5 bases and J shed 0 bases, with 11 bases lying between them. The CDR3 loop spans 15 amino acids. In germline, CDR1 is SGHNT, CDR2 YYREEE (reference sequence). The whole variable domain, remainder taken from reference TRBV5-4 and TRBJ1-4, is ETGVTQSPTHLIKTRGQQVTLRCSSQSGHNTVSWYQQALGQGPQFIFQYYREEENGRGNFPPRFSGLQFPNYSSELNVNALELDDSALYLCASSTRTATNEKLFFGSGTQLSVL.

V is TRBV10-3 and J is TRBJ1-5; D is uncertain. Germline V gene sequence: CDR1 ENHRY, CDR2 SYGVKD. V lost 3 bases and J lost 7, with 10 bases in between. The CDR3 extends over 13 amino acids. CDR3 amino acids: CAISDRIGQPQHF. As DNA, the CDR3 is TGTGCCATCAGTGACAGGATCGGCCAGCCCCAGCATTTT.

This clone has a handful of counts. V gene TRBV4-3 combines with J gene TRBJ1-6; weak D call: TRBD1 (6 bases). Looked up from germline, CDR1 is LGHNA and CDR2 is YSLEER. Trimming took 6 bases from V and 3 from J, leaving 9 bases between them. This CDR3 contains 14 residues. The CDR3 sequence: CASSSGVYNSPLHF. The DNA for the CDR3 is TGCGCCAGCAGTTCAGGGGTCTATAATTCACCCCTCCACTTT.

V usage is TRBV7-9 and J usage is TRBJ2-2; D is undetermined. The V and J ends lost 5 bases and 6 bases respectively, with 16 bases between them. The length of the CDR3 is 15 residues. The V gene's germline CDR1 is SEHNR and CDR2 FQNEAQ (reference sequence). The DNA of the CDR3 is TGTGCCAGCAGCCCCCTCGTATTCTCAGCCGGGGAGCTGTTTTTT. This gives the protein CASSPLVFSAGELFF.